This TCR beta chain was found in a study of identical twins. Looked up from germline, CDR1 is MNHEY and CDR2 is SMNVEV (reference sequence). This CDR3 is built from 15 residues. With 2 bases clipped from V and 3 bases from J, the junction kept 4 bases outside the gene matches. TCRdb ran MiXCR on the 5' RACE reads and lists one entry per CDR3 protein. The data contain fewer than 500,000 distinct CDR3 sequences, approximately 14% of them seen just once; the ten biggest clones take up 0.8% to 1%. These same data were also listed under a study on yellow fever vaccine responses in identical twins.

The chain employs TRBV27 and TRBJ2-3; 8 nucleotides align to TRBD1. The source is a young woman in good health. The sample comprised CD4+ T cells sorted from blood. CDR3 nucleotides: TGTGCCAGCAGTTTACAGGGGGCGCAGACAGATACGCAGTATTTT. It specifies CASSLQGAQTDTQYF.